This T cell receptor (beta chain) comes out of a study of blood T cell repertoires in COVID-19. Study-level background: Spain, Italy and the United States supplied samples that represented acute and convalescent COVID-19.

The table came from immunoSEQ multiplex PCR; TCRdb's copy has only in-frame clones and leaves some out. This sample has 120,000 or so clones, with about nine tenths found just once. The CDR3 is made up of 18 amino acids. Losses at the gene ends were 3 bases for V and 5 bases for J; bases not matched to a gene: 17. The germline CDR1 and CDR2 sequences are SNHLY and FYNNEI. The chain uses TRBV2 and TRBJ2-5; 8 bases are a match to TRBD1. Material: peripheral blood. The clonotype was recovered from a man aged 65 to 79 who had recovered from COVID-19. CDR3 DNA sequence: TGTGCCAGCAGTGATACGTGGGGGGACAGGAGGGGTCGTGAGACCCAGTACTTC. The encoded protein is CASSDTWGDRRGRETQYF.